This T cell receptor beta chain was sequenced in a study of blood T cells in healthy people across ages. Between the trimmed V and J ends, which lost 1 base and 1 base, there was a span of 13 bases. Germline V gene lookup returns CDR1 SGHTA and CDR2 FQGNSA. The CDR3 loop spans 16 amino acids. The second PCR ran about 6 to 12 cycles with a sample-barcoded 5' primer and J-beta primers. All cDNA molecules were each tagged by a template-switch adaptor with 12 random nucleotides. TCRdb re-derived calls from the 5' RACE reads in MiXCR, one entry per CDR3 protein. The repertoire holds 1.5 million to 2 million distinct CDR3 sequences, with 40% to 55% as singletons.

This TCR came from a woman between 40 and 50 years old in good health. This chain uses TRBV7-2 with TRBJ2-5; D may be TRBD2 (6 bases). Sequences were obtained from blood. This CDR3 is CASSLVSGTAQETQYF. The CDR3 DNA is TGTGCCAGCAGCTTAGTATCAGGGACTGCCCAAGAGACCCAGTACTTC.